In its sample, the clone carrying this TCR beta chain was seen many times. Its antigen is unknown. This sample stems from a study of identical twins. Findings and limits, study-wide: Within monozygotic twins, out-of-frame TCR alpha sharing was underestimated by the models. Beta out-of-frame sequences displayed a weaker excess of sharing between twins. Zero-insertion analyses might be partly confounded by invariant T cells like MAIT and iNKT.

V gave up 0 bases and J gave up 10 bases; unmatched junction bases: 4. Per germline, CDR1 SGDLS and CDR2 YYNGEE. CDR3 length equals 14 residues. A universal primer site was added by template switching, and unique molecular identifiers were carried by the cDNA. In TCRdb, the 5' RACE reads were re-called with MiXCR into one record per CDR3 protein. The sample yields 690,000 or so distinct CDR3 sequences, roughly 6% seen once. The chain joins TRBV9 to TRBJ2-1, with 10 bases fitting TRBD2. This TCR was sampled from a young man in good health. The sample taken for sequencing was naive T cells sorted from blood. The CDR3 here is CASSVVGLAIEQFF. The CDR3 DNA sequence: TGTGCCAGCAGCGTAGTGGGACTAGCGATAGAGCAGTTCTTC. The whole variable domain, remainder taken from reference TRBV9 and TRBJ2-1, is DSGVTQTPKHLITATGQRVTLRCSPRSGDLSVYWYQQSLDQGLQFLIQYYNGEERAKGNILERFSAQQFPDLHSELNLSSLELGDSALYFCASSVVGLAIEQFFGPGTRLTVL.